This T cell receptor beta chain was profiled in a study of T cells in Graves' hyperthyroidism and ophthalmopathy. Clinical symptoms, serum thyroxine and TRAb, thyroid ultrasound and orbital computed tomography together formed the diagnostic basis. The germline V gene has CDR1 SQVTM and CDR2 ANQGSEA. The CDR3 length is 12 residues. The V end was cut by 1 base, the J end by 15 bases, with 16 bases between. The TCR beta CDR3 regions underwent amplification using RNA transcripts as the source. RT-PCR in the first round (using the HTBI primer set) targeted the TCR CDR3. TCRdb reanalysed the multiplex PCR reads using MiXCR and keeps one entry per CDR3 protein. The profile shows about 160,000 distinct CDR3 sequences, less than 10% of them singletons. This clonotype was recorded many times.

The sequenced material came from blood. The origin of this receptor is a woman aged 18-29 years with Graves' hyperthyroidism that later progressed to Graves' ophthalmopathy. This sequence joins TRBV29-1 and TRBJ2-1; tentative D call: TRBD2 (6 bases). The CDR3 sequence is CSVEGLAPVAFF. The CDR3 DNA sequence: TGCAGCGTTGAAGGGCTAGCGCCTGTGGCGTTCTTC.